One and the same sample provided the 2 T cell receptor beta chains below, sequenced in a study of T cells in Graves' hyperthyroidism and ophthalmopathy. Template material for amplifying TCR beta CDR3 regions consisted of RNA transcripts. HTBI primers drove first-round RT-PCR of the TCR CDR3. TCRdb recomputed calls from the multiplex PCR reads with MiXCR, one row per CDR3 protein. The repertoire holds a few hundred thousand distinct CDR3 sequences, with roughly 20% as singletons. The sample consisted of blood. These TCRs come from a man aged 18 to 30 with Graves' hyperthyroidism.

In this sample, this clonotype turned up once. This chain links TRBV28 with TRBJ2-7, with D unresolved. CDR1 and CDR2 from the germline V gene are MDHEN and SYDVKM. This CDR3 comprises 14 residues. Deletions cut 2 bases from V and 0 bases from J, with 8 bases between. CDR3: CASSLTQASYEQYF. CDR3 in DNA: TGTGCCAGCAGTTTAACTCAGGCCTCCTACGAGCAGTACTTC.

V gene TRBV12-3 or TRBV12-4 combines with J gene TRBJ1-1; unclear D gene. Trimming shortened V by 8 bases and J by 10 bases, and 17 bases separated the two germline ends. CDR3 size: 12 residues. The CDR3 DNA reads TGTGCCAGCGGAGACCCGAAAGCTGGAGCTTTCTTT. It translates to CASGDPKAGAFF.